This T cell receptor (beta chain) comes out of a study of blood T cell repertoires in COVID-19. Germline lookup yields CDR1 LNHDA and CDR2 SQIVND (reference sequence). The CDR3 is made up of 13 amino acids. Trimming took 3 bases from V and 1 from J, leaving 3 bases between them. Original processing methods: By means of reference gene primer amplification, nucleated cell counts were estimated. The assay was immunoSEQ multiplex PCR, and TCRdb's table has in-frame clones only and misses some. The D gene and trimming were derived from the DNA, and the V and J assignments and clone size from that table. Of about 180,000 clones listed, nearly 80% are singletons.

This sequence originates from a man in his sixties who had been exposed to COVID-19. Sequenced input: PBMCs or T cells enriched from blood (not recorded which). V and J are TRBV19 and TRBJ2-2; unclear D gene. CDR3 region: CASSIQNTGELFF. The DNA of the CDR3 is TGTGCCAGTAGTATTCAGAACACCGGGGAGCTGTTTTTT.